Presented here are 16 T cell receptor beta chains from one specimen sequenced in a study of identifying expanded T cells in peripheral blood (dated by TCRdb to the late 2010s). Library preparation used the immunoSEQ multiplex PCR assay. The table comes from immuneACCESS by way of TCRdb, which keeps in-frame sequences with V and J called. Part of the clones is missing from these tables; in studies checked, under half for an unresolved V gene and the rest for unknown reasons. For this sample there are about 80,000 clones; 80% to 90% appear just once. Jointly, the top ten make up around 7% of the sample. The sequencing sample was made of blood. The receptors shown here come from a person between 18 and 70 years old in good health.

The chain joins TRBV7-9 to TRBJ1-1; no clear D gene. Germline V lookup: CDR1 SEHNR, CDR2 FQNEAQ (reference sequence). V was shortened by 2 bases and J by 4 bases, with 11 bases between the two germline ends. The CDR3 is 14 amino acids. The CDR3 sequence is CASSLISASTEAFF. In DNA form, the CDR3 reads TGTGCCAGCAGCTTAATTTCTGCGAGCACTGAAGCTTTCTTT.

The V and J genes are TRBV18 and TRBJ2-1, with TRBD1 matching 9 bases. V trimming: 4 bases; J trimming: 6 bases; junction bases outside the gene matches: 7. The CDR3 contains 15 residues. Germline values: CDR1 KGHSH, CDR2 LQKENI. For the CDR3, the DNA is TGTGCCAGCTCACGGGAACAGGGGGCGAGCAATGAGCAGTTCTTC. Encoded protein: CASSREQGASNEQFF.

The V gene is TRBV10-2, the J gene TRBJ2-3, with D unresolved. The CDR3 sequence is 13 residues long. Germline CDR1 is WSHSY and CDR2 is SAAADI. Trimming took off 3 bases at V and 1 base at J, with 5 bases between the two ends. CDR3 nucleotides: TGCGCCAGCAGTGAATTGGGCACAGATACGCAGTATTTT. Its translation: CASSELGTDTQYF.

The CDR3 region is CASSLREARYEQYF. CDR3 nucleotide sequence: TGCGCCAGCAGCTTGCGCGAGGCGCGCTACGAGCAGTACTTC. The V call is TRBV5-1, the J call TRBJ2-7, with D unresolved. Between the trimmed V and J ends, which lost 1 base and 3 bases, there was a span of 11 bases. Germline assignment: CDR1 SGHRS and CDR2 YFSETQ. This CDR3 region has 14 residues.

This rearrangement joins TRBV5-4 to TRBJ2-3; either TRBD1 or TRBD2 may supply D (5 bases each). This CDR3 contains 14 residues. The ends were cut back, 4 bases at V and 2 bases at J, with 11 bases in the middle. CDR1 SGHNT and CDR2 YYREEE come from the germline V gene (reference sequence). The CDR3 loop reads CASSPGTDTDTQYF. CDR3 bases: TGTGCCAGCAGCCCCGGGACGGACACAGATACGCAGTATTTT.

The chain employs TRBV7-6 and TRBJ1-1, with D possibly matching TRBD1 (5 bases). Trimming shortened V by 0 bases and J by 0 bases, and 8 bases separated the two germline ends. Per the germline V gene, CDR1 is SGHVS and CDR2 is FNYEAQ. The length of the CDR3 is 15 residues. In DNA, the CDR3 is TGTGCCAGCAGCTTAGCGCGAGGGGTGAACACTGAAGCTTTCTTT. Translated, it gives CASSLARGVNTEAFF.

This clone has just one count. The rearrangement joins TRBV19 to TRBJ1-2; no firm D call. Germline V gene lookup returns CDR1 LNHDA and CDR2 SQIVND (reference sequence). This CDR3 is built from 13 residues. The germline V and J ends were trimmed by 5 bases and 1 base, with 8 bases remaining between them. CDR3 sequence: CASSQKINYGYTF. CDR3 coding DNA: TGTGCCAGTAGTCAGAAGATTAACTATGGCTACACCTTC.

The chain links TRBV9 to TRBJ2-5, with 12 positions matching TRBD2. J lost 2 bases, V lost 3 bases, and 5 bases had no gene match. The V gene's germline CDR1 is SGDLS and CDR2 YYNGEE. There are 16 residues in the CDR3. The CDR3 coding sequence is TGTGCCAGCAGCGGGACTAGCGGGGCACTACAAGAGACCCAGTACTTC. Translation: CASSGTSGALQETQYF.

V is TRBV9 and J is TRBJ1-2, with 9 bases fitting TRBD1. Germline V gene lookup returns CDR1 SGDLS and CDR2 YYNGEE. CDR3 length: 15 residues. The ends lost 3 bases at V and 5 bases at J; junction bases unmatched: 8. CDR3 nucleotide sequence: TGTGCCAGCAGCGCCGTATTGGGACAGGGTTATGGCTACACCTTC. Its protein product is CASSAVLGQGYGYTF. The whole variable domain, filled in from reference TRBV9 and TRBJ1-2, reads DSGVTQTPKHLITATGQRVTLRCSPRSGDLSVYWYQQSLDQGLQFLIQYYNGEERAKGNILERFSAQQFPDLHSELNLSSLELGDSALYFCASSAVLGQGYGYTFGSGTRLTVV.

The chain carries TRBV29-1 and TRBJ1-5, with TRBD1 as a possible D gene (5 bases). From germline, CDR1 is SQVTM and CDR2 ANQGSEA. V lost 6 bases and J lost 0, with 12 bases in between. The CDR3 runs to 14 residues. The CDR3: CSVGEGYSNQPQHF. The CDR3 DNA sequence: TGCAGCGTGGGGGAGGGTTATAGCAATCAGCCCCAGCATTTT.

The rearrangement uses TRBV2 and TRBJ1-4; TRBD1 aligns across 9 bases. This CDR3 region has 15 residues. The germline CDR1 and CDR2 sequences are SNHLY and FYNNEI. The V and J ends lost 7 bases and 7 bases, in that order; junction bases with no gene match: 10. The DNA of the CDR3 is TGTGCCAGCACCGGGGGACAGGGAACGTTTGAAAAACTGTTTTTT. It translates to CASTGGQGTFEKLFF.

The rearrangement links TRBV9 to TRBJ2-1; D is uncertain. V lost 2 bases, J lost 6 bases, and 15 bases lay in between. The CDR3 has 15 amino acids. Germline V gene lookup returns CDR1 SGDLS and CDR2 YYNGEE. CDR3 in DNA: TGTGCCAGCAGCGTGAGTGGGATCGGGTCCAATGAGCAGTTCTTC. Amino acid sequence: CASSVSGIGSNEQFF.

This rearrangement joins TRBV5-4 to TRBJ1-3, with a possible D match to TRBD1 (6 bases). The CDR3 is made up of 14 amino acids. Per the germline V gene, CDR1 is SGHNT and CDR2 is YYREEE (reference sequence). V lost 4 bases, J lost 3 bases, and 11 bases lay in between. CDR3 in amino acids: CASSATGYGNTIYF. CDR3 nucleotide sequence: TGTGCCAGCAGCGCTACAGGGTATGGAAACACCATATATTTT.

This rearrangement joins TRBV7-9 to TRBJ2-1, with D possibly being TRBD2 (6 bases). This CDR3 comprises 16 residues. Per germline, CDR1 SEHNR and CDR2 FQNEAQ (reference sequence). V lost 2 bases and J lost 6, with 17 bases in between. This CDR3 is CASSLWPGVFGNEQFF. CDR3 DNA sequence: TGTGCCAGCAGCTTATGGCCGGGAGTGTTTGGCAATGAGCAGTTCTTC.

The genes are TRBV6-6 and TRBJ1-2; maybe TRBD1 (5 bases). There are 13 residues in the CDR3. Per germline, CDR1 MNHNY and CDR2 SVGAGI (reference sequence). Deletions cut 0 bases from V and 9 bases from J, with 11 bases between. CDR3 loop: CASSYSTALSYTF. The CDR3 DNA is TGTGCCAGCAGTTACTCGACAGCATTAAGCTACACCTTC.

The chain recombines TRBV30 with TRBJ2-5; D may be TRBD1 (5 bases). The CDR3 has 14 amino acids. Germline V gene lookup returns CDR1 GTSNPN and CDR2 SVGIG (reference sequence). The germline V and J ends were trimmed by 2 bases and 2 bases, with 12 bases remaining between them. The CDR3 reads CAWSIGAGQETQYF. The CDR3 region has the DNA TGTGCCTGGAGTATAGGGGCAGGGCAAGAGACCCAGTACTTC.